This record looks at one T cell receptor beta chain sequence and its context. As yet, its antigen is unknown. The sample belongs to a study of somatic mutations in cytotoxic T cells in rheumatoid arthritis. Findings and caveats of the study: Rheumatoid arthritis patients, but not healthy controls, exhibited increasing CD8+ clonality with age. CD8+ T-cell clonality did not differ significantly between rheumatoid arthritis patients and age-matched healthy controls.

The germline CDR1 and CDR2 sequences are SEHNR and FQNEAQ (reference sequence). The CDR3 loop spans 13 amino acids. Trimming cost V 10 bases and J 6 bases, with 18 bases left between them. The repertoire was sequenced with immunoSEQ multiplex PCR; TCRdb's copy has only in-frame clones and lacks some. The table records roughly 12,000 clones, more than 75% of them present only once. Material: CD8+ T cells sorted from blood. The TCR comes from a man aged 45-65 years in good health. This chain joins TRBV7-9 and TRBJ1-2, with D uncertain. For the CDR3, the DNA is TGTGCCACCTCCGCCCCGGAAAGGGATGGCTACACCTTC. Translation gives CATSAPERDGYTF.